This T cell receptor (beta chain) was sequenced during a study of human T cells and chemical hapten exposure. General study points: It should be noted that donors had alopecia, so their immune response may differ from healthy people's.

Germline V gene sequence: CDR1 MNHEY, CDR2 SMNVEV (reference sequence). The J segment lost 7 bases and the V segment lost 5 bases, leaving 11 bases of the junction unmatched. The CDR3 has 15 residues. TCRdb reprocessed the RACE reads via MiXCR and lists one record per CDR3 protein. The top ten clones hold less than 2.5% of a sample with more than 90,000 distinct CDR3 sequences, about 10% of them seen once. Many counts were recorded for this clonotype. Its antigen remains unidentified. Time point described: patch test 1, 2 weeks after DPC sensitization. Treatment meaning: therapeutic diphenylcyclopropenone sensitization with weekly scalp DPC.

This chain connects TRBV27 to TRBJ1-2, with 9 bases fitting TRBD1. The specimen comprised whole blood, sampled in connection with sensitization to the hapten diphenylcyclopropenone (DPC). The source is a man between 40 and 49 years old with alopecia areata. Some clones in this sample may be carry-over from other donors' samples. This CDR3 reads CASSGGTGPLSGYTF. The CDR3 nucleotides are TGTGCCAGCAGTGGGGGGACAGGGCCCTTGTCTGGCTACACCTTC.